This T cell receptor beta chain was profiled in a study of blood T cells in healthy people across ages. V lost 1 base and J lost 1, with 10 bases in between. The V gene's germline CDR1 is DFQATT and CDR2 SNEGSKA (reference sequence). This CDR3 region has 14 residues. Through a sample-barcoded 5' primer and a J-beta primer mix, a second PCR was run for roughly 6 to 11 cycles. Using its own MiXCR run on the 5' RACE reads, TCRdb lists one record per CDR3 protein. Among 700,000 or so distinct CDR3 sequences listed, 35% to 50% were seen once. Each sample had at least 6 million PBMCs isolated. The sequencing input was blood. This TCR derives from a man aged 80 or over in good health. V and J are TRBV20-1 and TRBJ1-1, with a possible D match to TRBD1 (6 bases). The CDR3, as DNA: TGCAGTGCTAGAGCCAGGGGTGGGAACACTGAAGCTTTCTTT. Its translation is CSARARGGNTEAFF.